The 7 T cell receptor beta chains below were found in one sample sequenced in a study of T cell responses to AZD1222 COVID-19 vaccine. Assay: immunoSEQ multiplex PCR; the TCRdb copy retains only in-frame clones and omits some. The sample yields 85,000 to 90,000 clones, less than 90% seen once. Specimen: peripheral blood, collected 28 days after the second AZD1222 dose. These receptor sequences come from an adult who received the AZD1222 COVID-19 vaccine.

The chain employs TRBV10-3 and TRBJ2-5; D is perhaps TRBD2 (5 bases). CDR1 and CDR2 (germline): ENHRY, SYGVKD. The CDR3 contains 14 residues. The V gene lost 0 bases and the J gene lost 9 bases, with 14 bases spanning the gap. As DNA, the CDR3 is TGTGCCATCAGTGAGTCAGAGGGCACAAGGGCCCAGTACTTC. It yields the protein CAISESEGTRAQYF.

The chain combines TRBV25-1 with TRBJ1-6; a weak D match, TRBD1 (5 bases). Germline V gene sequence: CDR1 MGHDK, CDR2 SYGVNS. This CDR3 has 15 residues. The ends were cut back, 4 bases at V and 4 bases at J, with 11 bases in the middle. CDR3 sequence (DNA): TGTGCCAGCAGTGTGCAGGGTTCGTATAATTCACCCCTCCACTTT. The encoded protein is CASSVQGSYNSPLHF. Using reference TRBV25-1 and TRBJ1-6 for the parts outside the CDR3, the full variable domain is EADIYQTPRYLVIGTGKKITLECSQTMGHDKMYWYQQDPGMELHLIHYSYGVNSTEKGDLSSESTVSRIRTEHFPLTLESARPSHTSQYLCASSVQGSYNSPLHFGNGTRLTVT.

CDR3 sequence: CASSVGYGQGPNTGELFF. CDR3 DNA sequence: TGTGCCAGCAGCGTTGGTTACGGACAGGGACCGAACACCGGGGAGCTGTTTTTT. The chain uses TRBV9 and TRBJ2-2; 8 bases map to TRBD1. The junction had 9 bases not matched to a gene; V was cut back by 2 bases and J by 0 bases. The germline V gene encodes CDR1 SGDLS and CDR2 YYNGEE. CDR3 length: 18 amino acids.

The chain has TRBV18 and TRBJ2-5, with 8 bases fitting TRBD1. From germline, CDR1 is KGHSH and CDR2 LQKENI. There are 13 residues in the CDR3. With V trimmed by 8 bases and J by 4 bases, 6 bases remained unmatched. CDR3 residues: CASATGVRETQYF. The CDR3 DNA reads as TGTGCCAGCGCGACAGGGGTTCGAGAGACCCAGTACTTC.

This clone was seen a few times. Written as DNA, the CDR3 is TGCGCCAGCAGCGATAGCGGGGTCTCCTACGAGCAGTACTTC. Protein: CASSDSGVSYEQYF. J is TRBJ2-7 and V is TRBV5-1, with 8 bases that match TRBD2. V lost 4 bases, J lost 0 bases, and 3 bases stayed unmatched. Germline V gives CDR1 SGHRS, CDR2 YFSETQ. CDR3 length: 14 residues.

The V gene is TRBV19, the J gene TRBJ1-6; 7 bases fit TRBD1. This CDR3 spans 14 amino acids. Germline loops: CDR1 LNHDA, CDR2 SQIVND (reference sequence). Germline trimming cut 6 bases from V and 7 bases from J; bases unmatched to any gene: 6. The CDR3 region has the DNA TGTGCCAGTAGGAGGACAGGCGAAAATTCACCCCTCCACTTT. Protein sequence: CASRRTGENSPLHF.

The CDR3 bases are TGTGCCAGCAGTGAACAGGGGGTCTACGAGCAGTACTTC. Translating it yields CASSEQGVYEQYF. The chain joins TRBV6-1 to TRBJ2-7; 7 bases align to TRBD1. The V and J ends lost 2 bases and 3 bases, in that order; junction bases with no gene match: 1. The CDR3 has 13 amino acids. Germline loops: CDR1 MNHNS, CDR2 SASEGT.